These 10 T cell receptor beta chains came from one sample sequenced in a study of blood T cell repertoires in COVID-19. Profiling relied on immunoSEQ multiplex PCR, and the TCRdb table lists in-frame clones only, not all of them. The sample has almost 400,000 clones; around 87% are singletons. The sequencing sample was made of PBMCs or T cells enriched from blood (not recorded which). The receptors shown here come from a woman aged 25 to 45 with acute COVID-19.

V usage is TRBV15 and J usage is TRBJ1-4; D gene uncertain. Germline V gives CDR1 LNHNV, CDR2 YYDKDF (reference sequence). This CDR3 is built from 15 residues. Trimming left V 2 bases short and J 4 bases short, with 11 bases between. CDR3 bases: TGTGCCACCAGCAGACTACGGCGGATTAATGAAAAACTGTTTTTT. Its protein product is CATSRLRRINEKLFF.

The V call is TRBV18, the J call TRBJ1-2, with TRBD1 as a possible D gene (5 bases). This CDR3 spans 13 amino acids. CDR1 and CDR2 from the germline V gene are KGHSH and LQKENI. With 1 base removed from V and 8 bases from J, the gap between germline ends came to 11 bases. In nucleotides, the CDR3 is TGTGCCAGCTCACCACAACCAGGGCAAGGCTACACCTTC. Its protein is CASSPQPGQGYTF.

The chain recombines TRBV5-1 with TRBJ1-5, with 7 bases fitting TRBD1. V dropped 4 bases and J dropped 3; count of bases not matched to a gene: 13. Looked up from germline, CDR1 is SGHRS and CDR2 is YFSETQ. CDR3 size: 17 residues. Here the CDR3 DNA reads TGCGCCAGCAGCCCGCTAGGACAGGCACGAAACAATCAGCCCCAGCATTTT. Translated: CASSPLGQARNNQPQHF.

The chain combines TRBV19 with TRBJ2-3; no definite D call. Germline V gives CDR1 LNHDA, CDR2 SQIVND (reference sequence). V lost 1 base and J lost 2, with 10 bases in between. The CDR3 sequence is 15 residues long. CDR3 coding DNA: TGTGCCAGTAGTATAGTACAGTCTACCACAGATACGCAGTATTTT. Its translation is CASSIVQSTTDTQYF.

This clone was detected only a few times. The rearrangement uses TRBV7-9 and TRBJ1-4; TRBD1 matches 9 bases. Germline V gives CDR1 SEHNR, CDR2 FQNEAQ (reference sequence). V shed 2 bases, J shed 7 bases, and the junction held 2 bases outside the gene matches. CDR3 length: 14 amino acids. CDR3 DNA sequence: TGTGCCAGCAGCTTACGACAGGGGGGTGAAAAACTGTTTTTT. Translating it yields CASSLRQGGEKLFF.

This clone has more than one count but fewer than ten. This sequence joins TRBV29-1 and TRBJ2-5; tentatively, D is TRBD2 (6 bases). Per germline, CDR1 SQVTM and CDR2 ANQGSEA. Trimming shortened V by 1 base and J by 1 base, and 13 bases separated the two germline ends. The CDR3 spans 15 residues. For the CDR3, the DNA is TGCAGCGTTGAAGTGGCGGGGACCGCCCAAGAGACCCAGTACTTC. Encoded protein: CSVEVAGTAQETQYF.

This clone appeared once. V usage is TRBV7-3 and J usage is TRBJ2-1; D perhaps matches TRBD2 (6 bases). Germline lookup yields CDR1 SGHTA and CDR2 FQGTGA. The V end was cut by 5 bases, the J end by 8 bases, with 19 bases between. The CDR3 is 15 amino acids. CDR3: CASSPASRGIHEQFF. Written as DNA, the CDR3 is TGTGCCAGCAGCCCCGCCAGCCGGGGGATCCATGAGCAGTTCTTC.

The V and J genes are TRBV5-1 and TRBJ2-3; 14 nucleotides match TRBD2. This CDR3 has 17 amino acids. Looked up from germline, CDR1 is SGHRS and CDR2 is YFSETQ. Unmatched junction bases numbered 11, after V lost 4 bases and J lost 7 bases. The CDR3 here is CASSHRPGLAGDYTQYF. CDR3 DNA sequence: TGCGCCAGCAGCCACCGACCGGGACTAGCGGGGGATTATACGCAGTATTTT.

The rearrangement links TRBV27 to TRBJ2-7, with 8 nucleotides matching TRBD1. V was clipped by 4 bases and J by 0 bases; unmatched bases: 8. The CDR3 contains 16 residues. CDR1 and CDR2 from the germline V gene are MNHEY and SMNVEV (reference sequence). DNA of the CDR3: TGTGCCAGCAGTTCCCGACTCAGGGGGCGCTCCTACGAGCAGTACTTC. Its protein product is CASSSRLRGRSYEQYF.

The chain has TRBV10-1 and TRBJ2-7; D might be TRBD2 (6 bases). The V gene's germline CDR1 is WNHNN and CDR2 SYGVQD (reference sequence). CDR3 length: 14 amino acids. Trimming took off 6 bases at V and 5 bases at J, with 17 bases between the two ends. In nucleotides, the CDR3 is TGCGCCAGCAGCCCAAGCGGGTTCCCTAACGAGCAGTACTTC. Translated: CASSPSGFPNEQYF.